A selection of T cell receptor beta chains follows, all from one sample in a study of T cell changes during pregnancy in multiple sclerosis. Libraries were prepared by immunoSEQ multiplex PCR; TCRdb keeps only in-frame clonotypes and omits some of them. Of tens of thousands of clones listed, 80% to 90% are singletons. Sequenced here: CD4+ T cells from peripheral blood mononuclear cells, sampled in the second trimester of pregnancy. The receptors were sampled from a female donor with multiple sclerosis, enrolled in a pregnancy study. The CDR3 runs from the conserved cysteine through the conserved F or W. The order of the fields is V gene, D gene, J gene, clone size, CDR3 DNA, CDR3 protein. A D gene is named only where the DNA matches it firmly. The size entry is marked missing in some rows and otherwise reads once, few, many or a size class.

>TRBV11-2|TRBD1|TRBJ2-6|.
TGTGCCAGCAGCGAGGGACAGGGGGCTGGTGGGGCCAACGTCCTGACTTTC
CASSEGQGAGGANVLTF
>TRBV27|.|TRBJ2-4|.
TGTGCCAGCAGTGAAATCCCTCTAGATCTAGCCAAAAACATTCAGTACTTC
CASSEIPLDLAKNIQYF
>TRBV11-2|TRBD1|TRBJ1-4|.
TGTGCCAGCAGCGTGGGACAGGGAAGCGAAAAACTGTTTTTT
CASSVGQGSEKLFF
>TRBV9|TRBD1|TRBJ1-1|.
TGTGCCAGCAGCGCCACGGGACAGGGGTTCCCTGAAGCTTTCTTT
CASSATGQGFPEAFF
>TRBV4-3|.|TRBJ2-5|.
TGCGCCAGCAGCCAAGGTCCGAGCATTTCAGAGACCCAGTACTTC
CASSQGPSISETQYF
>TRBV6-5|.|TRBJ2-7|.
TGTGCCAGCAGTTACCTCCGACAGGCCACCTACGAGCAGTACTTC
CASSYLRQATYEQYF
>TRBV13|TRBD2|TRBJ2-7|.
TGTGCCAGCAGCTGGCGGGTAGCGGGCGGCTACGAGCAGTACTTC
CASSWRVAGGYEQYF
>TRBV4-3|TRBD2|TRBJ2-7|.
TGCGCCAGCAGCCTCTACGGGACTAGCCGGGGCGAGCAGTACTTC
CASSLYGTSRGEQYF
>TRBV7-2|TRBD2|TRBJ2-3|.
TGTGCCAGCAGCAGACCCTCCGGGACTAGCGGGAGTACAGATACGCAGTATTTT
CASSRPSGTSGSTDTQYF
>TRBV11-2|TRBD2|TRBJ2-4|.
TGTGCCAGCAGAACTAGCGGGCGGGCCAAAAACATTCAGTACTTC
CASRTSGRAKNIQYF
>TRBV7-9|.|TRBJ2-1|.
TGTGCCAGCAGCTTAGAAATAGGGAGCTACAATGAGCAGTTCTTC
CASSLEIGSYNEQFF
>TRBV7-2|.|TRBJ2-1|.
TGTGCCAGCAGCCCGGGAATCTACAATGAGCAGTTCTTC
CASSPGIYNEQFF
>TRBV18|.|TRBJ1-3|once
TGTGCCAGCTCACCGGCGGGGTTTGGAAACACCATATATTTT
CASSPAGFGNTIYF
>TRBV29-1|TRBD2|TRBJ2-3|.
TGCAGCGTTGAAGCGGGTAGCGGGAGTGTTACAGATACGCAGTATTTT
CSVEAGSGSVTDTQYF
>TRBV13|.|TRBJ2-3|.
TGTGCCAGCAGCTTAACATTAGGGGCTAGCACAGATACGCAGTATTTT
CASSLTLGASTDTQYF
>TRBV27|TRBD2|TRBJ2-7|.
TGTGCCAGCAGTGGCGGGACTAGCGGGAGGGTTTACGAGCAGTACTTC
CASSGGTSGRVYEQYF
>TRBV7-9|.|TRBJ2-3|.
TGTGCCAGCAGTTTGGACAGTTGGAGCACAGATACGCAGTATTTT
CASSLDSWSTDTQYF
>TRBV7-9|.|TRBJ1-2|.
TGTGCCAGCAGCTCTCTTCGGGGGGCAGGAGACTATGGCTACACCTTC
CASSSLRGAGDYGYTF
>TRBV9|TRBD2|TRBJ2-1|.
TGTGCCAGCAGCGTAGAGGGACTAGCGGGAGATGGGGAAGAATACAATGAGCAGTTCTTC
CASSVEGLAGDGEEYNEQFF
>TRBV5-1|TRBD1|TRBJ2-3|.
TGCGCCAGCAGCCCCGGACAGGGGGAACAATTAGATACGCAGTATTTT
CASSPGQGEQLDTQYF
>TRBV30|.|TRBJ2-3|.
TGTGCCTGGAGATGGACGGGAAGCACAGATACGCAGTATTTT
CAWRWTGSTDTQYF
>TRBV7-2|.|TRBJ2-7|.
TGTGCCAGCAGCTTACTCACCCGGACAGGAGGGACCGAGCAGTACTTC
CASSLLTRTGGTEQYF
>TRBV10-3|.|TRBJ2-1|.
TGTGCCATCAGTGGTTCCGGGACTTCTACTACTGAGCAGTTCTTC
CAISGSGTSTTEQFF